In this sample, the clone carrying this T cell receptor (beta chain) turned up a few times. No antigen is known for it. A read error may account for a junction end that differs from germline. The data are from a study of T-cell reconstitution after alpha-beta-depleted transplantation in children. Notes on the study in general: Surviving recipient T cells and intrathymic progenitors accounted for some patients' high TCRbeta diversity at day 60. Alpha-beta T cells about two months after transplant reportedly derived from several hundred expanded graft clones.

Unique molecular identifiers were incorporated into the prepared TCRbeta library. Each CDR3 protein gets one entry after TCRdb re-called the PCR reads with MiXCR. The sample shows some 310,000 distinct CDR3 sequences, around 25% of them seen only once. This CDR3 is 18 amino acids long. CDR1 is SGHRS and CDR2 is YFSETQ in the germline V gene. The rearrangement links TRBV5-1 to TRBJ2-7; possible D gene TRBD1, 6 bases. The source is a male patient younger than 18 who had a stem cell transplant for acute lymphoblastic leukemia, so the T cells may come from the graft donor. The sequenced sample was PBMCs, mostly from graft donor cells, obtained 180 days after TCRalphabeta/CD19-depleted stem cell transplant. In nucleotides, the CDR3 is TGCGCCAGCAGTTTGGGCGGAGCTCAGGGGCCTTTCTCCTACGAGCAGTACTTC. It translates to CASSLGGAQGPFSYEQYF. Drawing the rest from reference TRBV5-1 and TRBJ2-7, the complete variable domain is KAGVTQTPRYLIKTRGQQVTLSCSPISGHRSVSWYQQTPGQGLQFLFEYFSETQRNKGNFPGRFSGRQFSNSRSEMNVSTLELGDSALYLCASSLGGAQGPFSYEQYFGPGTRLTVT.